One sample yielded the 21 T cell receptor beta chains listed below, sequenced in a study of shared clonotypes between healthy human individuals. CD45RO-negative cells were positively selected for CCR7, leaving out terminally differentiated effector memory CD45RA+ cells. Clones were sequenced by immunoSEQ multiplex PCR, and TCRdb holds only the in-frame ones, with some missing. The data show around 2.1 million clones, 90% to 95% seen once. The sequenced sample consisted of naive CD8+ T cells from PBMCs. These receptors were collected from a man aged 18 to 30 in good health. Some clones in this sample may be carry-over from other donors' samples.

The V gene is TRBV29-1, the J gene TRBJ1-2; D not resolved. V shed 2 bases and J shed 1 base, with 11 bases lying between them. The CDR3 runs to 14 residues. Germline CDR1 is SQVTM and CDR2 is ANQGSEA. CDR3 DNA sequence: TGCAGCGTTGAAAAGGTCAGCCTTAACTATGGCTACACCTTC. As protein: CSVEKVSLNYGYTF.

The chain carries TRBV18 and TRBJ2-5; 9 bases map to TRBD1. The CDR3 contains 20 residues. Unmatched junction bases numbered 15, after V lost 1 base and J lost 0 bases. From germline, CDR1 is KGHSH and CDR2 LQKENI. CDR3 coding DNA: TGTGCCAGCTCACCACGTCGTATAACAGGGGGCGATCCTTACCAAGAGACCCAGTACTTC. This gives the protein CASSPRRITGGDPYQETQYF.

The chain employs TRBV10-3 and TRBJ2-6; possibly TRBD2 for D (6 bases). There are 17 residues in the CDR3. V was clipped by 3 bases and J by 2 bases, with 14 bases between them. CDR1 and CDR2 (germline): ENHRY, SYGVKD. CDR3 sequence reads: CAISDTYSGAGANVLTF. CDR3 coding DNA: TGTGCCATCAGTGATACATACTCGGGAGCTGGGGCCAACGTCCTGACTTTC.

This CDR3 is CASAPGTRPYEQYF. DNA for the CDR3: TGTGCCAGCGCGCCTGGGACTAGGCCCTACGAGCAGTACTTC. This sequence joins TRBV27 and TRBJ2-7; 8 bases agree with TRBD2. This CDR3 is 14 amino acids long. The V and J ends lost 8 bases and 2 bases, in that order; junction bases with no gene match: 8. Per germline, CDR1 MNHEY and CDR2 SMNVEV (reference sequence).

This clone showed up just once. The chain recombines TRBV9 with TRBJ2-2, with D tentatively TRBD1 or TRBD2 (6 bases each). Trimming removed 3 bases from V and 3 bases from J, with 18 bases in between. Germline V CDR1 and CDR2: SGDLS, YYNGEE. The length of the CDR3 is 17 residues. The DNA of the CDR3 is TGTGCCAGCAGCGACTGGGGGGCAGGGGTGGACACCGGGGAGCTGTTTTTT. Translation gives CASSDWGAGVDTGELFF.

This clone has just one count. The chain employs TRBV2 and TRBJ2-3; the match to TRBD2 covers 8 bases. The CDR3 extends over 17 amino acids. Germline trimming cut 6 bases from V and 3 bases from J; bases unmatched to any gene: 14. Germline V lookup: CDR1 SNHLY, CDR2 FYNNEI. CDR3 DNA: TGTGCCAGCAGCGTGGCCTCGGACGCGGGAGGAACAGATACGCAGTATTTT. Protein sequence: CASSVASDAGGTDTQYF.

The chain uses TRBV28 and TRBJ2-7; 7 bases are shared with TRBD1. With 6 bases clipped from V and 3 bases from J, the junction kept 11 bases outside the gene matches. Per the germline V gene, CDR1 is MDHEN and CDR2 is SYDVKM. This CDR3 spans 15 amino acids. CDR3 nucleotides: TGTGCCAGCAGGCAAAGACAGGGAGTCCACTACGAGCAGTACTTC. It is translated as CASRQRQGVHYEQYF. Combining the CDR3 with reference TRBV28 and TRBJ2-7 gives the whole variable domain DVKVTQSSRYLVKRTGEKVFLECVQDMDHENMFWYRQDPGLGLRLIYFSYDVKMKEKGDIPEGYSVSREKKERFSLILESASTNQTSMYLCASRQRQGVHYEQYFGPGTRLTVT.

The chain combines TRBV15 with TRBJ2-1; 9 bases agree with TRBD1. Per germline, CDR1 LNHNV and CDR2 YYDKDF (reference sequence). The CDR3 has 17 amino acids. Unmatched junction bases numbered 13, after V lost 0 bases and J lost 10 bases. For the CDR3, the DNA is TGTGCCACCAGCAGAGATCACAGACAGGGGGGCCACGAGGAGCAGTTCTTC. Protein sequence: CATSRDHRQGGHEEQFF.

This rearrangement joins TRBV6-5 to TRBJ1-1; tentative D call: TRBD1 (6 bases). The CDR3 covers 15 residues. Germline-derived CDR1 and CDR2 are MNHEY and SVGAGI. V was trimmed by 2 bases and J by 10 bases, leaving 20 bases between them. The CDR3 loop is CASSYARGGREGAFF. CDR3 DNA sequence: TGTGCCAGCAGTTACGCTAGAGGGGGACGAGAGGGAGCTTTCTTT.

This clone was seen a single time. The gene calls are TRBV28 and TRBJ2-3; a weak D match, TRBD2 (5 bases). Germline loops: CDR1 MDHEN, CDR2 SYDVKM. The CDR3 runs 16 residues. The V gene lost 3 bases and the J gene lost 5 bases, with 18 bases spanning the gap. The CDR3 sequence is CASSFFSGLRGDTQYF. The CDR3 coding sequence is TGTGCCAGCAGTTTTTTCTCGGGCCTCCGGGGAGATACGCAGTATTTT. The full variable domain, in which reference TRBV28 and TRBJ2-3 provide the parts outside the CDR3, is DVKVTQSSRYLVKRTGEKVFLECVQDMDHENMFWYRQDPGLGLRLIYFSYDVKMKEKGDIPEGYSVSREKKERFSLILESASTNQTSMYLCASSFFSGLRGDTQYFGPGTRLTVL.

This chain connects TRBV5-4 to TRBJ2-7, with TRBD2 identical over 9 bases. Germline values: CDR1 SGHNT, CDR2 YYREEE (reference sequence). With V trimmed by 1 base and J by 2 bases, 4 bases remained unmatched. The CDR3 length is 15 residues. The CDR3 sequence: CASSLLAGGAYEQYF. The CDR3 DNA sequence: TGTGCCAGCAGCTTGTTGGCGGGAGGGGCCTACGAGCAGTACTTC.

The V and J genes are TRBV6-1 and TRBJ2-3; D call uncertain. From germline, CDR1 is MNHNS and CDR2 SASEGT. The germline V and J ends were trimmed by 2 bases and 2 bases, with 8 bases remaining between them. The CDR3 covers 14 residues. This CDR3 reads CASSEWLATDTQYF. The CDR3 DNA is TGTGCCAGCAGTGAATGGTTGGCCACAGATACGCAGTATTTT.

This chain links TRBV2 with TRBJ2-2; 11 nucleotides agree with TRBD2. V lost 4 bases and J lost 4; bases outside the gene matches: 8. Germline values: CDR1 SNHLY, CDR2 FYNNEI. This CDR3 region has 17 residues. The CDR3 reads CASSGPGTSGSTGELFF. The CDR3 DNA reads TGTGCCAGCAGTGGTCCCGGGACTAGCGGCAGCACCGGGGAGCTGTTTTTT.

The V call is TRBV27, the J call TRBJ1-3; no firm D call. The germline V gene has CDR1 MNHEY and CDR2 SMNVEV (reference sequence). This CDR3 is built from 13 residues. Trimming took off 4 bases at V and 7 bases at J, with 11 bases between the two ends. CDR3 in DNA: TGTGCCAGCAGTTATGGAGTAGGGAACACCATATATTTT. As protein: CASSYGVGNTIYF.

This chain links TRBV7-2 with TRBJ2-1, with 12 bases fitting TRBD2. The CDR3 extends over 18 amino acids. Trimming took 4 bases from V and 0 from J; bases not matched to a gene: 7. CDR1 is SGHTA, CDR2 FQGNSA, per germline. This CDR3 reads CASSWTGTSGRSYNEQFF. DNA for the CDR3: TGTGCCAGCAGCTGGACCGGGACTAGCGGGCGCTCCTACAATGAGCAGTTCTTC.

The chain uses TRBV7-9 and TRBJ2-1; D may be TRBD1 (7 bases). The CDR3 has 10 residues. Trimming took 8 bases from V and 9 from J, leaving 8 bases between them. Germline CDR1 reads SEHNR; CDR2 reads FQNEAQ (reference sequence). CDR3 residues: CASQGGEQFF. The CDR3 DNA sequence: TGTGCCAGCCAGGGGGGTGAGCAGTTCTTC.

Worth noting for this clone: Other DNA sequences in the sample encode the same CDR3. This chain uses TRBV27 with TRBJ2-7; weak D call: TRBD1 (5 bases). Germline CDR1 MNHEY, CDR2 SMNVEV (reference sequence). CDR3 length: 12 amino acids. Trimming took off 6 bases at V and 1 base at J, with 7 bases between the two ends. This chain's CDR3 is CASRDTSYEQYF. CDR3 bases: TGTGCCAGCAGGGACACGTCCTACGAGCAGTACTTC.

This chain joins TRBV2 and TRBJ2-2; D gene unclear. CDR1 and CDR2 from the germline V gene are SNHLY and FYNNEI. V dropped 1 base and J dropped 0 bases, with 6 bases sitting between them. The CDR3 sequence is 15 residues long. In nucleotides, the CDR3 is TGTGCCAGCAGTGAAGGGATCGCGAACACCGGGGAGCTGTTTTTT. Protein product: CASSEGIANTGELFF.

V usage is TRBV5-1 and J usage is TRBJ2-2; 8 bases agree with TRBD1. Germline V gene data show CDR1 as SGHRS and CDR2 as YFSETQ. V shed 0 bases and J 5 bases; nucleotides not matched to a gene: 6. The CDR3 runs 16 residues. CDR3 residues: CASSLAGDRMTGELFF. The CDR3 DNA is TGCGCCAGCAGCTTGGCCGGGGACAGGATGACCGGGGAGCTGTTTTTT.

CDR3 amino acids: CASSRLRGYQETQYF. Written as DNA, the CDR3 is TGTGCCAGCAGCCGGCTAAGGGGGTACCAAGAGACCCAGTACTTC. The gene calls are TRBV14 and TRBJ2-5; a possible D gene is TRBD1 (6 bases). Trimming shortened V by 4 bases and J by 0 bases, and 12 bases separated the two germline ends. CDR3 length: 15 amino acids. Germline CDR1 SGHDN, CDR2 FVKESK.

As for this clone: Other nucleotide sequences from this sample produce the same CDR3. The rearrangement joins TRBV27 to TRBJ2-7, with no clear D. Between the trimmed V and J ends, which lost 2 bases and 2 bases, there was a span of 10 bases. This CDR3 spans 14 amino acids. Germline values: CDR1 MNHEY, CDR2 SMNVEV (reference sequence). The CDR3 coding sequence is TGTGCCAGCAGTTTAAGAGCAGCCACCTACGAGCAGTACTTC. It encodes CASSLRAATYEQYF.